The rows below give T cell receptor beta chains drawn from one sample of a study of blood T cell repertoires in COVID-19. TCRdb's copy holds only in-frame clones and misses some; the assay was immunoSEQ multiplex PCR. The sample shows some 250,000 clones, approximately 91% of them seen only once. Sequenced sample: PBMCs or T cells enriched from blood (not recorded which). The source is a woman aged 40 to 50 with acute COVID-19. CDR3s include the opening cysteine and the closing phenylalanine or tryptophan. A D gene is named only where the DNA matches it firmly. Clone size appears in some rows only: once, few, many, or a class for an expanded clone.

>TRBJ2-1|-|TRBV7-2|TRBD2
CASSSSGMRSSEQFF
TGTGCCAGCAGCTCAAGCGGGATGCGGTCGAGTGAGCAGTTCTTC
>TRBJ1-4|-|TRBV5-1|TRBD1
CASSLGTGSNEKLFF
TGCGCCAGCAGCTTGGGGACAGGGTCAAATGAAAAACTGTTTTTT
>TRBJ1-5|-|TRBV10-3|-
CAINRDTNQPQHF
TGTGCCATCAACCGGGACACCAATCAGCCCCAGCATTTT
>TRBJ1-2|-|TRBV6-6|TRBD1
CASSYTQGAAGYTF
TGTGCCAGCAGTTACACACAGGGGGCTGCTGGCTACACCTTC
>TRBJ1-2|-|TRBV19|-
CASTTIGQSGLGYTF
TGTGCCAGTACCACCATCGGACAGTCAGGGCTTGGCTACACCTTC
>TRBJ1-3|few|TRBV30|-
CAWSFGGQGNTIYF
TGTGCCTGGAGTTTCGGGGGGCAAGGAAACACCATATATTTT
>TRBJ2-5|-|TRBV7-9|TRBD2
CASSLWTSGQETQYF
TGTGCCAGCAGCCTTTGGACTAGCGGCCAAGAGACCCAGTACTTC
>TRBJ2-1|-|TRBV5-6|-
CASSLRTGGNYNEQFF
TGTGCCAGCAGCTTAAGGACCGGGGGAAACTACAATGAGCAGTTCTTC
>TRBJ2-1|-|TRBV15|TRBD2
CATSRDSASGRGEQFF
TGTGCCACCAGCAGAGATTCTGCTAGCGGGAGGGGGGAGCAGTTCTTC
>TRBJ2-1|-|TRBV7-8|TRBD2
CASSLEVAGGTNEQFF
TGTGCCAGCAGCTTAGAAGTAGCGGGGGGGACCAATGAGCAGTTCTTC
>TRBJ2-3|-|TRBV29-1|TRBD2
CSVRMGGLDTQYF
TGCAGCGTCCGCATGGGGGGGTTAGATACGCAGTATTTT
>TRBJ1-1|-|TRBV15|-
CATSFARDTEAFF
TGTGCCACCAGCTTCGCCCGGGACACTGAAGCTTTCTTT
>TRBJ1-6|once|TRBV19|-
CASSIQGWPPLHF
TGTGCCAGTAGTATACAGGGCTGGCCACCCCTCCACTTT
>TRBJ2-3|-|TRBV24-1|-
CATSEPGSTDTQYF
TGTGCCACCAGTGAGCCAGGGAGCACAGATACGCAGTATTTT
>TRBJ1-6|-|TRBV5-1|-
CASSREGNDNSPLHF
TGCGCCAGCAGTAGGGAGGGGAATGATAATTCACCCCTCCACTTT
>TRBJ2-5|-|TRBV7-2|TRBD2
CASSSAPSGVLQETQYF
TGTGCCAGCAGCTCGGCACCTAGCGGGGTATTACAAGAGACCCAGTACTTC
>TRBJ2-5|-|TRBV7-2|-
CASSYDFLEGHRETQYF
TGTGCCAGCAGCTACGACTTTTTGGAGGGCCATCGAGAGACCCAGTACTTC
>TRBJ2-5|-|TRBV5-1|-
CASSGPGYQYF
TGCGCCAGCAGCGGCCCAGGGTACCAGTACTTC
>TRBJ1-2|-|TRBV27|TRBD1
CASSTSTGDYGYTF
TGTGCCAGCAGTACCTCGACAGGGGACTATGGCTACACCTTC
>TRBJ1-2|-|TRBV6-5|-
CASSPGNYGYTF
TGTGCCAGCAGTCCCGGGAACTATGGCTACACCTTC
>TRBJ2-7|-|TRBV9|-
CASSDQSSPTYEQYF
TGTGCCAGCAGCGATCAGTCTAGCCCCACCTACGAGCAGTACTTC
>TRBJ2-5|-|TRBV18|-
CASSPRGQETQYF
TGTGCCAGCTCACCGCGGGGACAAGAGACCCAGTACTTC
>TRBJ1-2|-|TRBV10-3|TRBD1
CAIGDRGNYGYTF
TGTGCCATCGGCGACAGGGGGAACTATGGCTACACCTTC
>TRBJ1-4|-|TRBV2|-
CASISGQTNEKLFF
TGTGCCAGCATTTCGGGACAAACTAATGAAAAACTGTTTTTT